This entry lists 19 T cell receptor beta chains sequenced from one sample in a study of cytomegalovirus exposure and HLA in healthy donors. The PCR ran on 60 Vbeta and 13 Jbeta primers. Measured with immunoSEQ multiplex PCR; TCRdb has only the in-frame clones, and not every one. The repertoire includes 150,000 to 200,000 clones, about 85% of them detected once, and approximately 3.9% sits in the top ten. Sequencing used PBMCs. The receptors come from a middle-aged man in good health and CMV-seronegative.

This chain uses TRBV7-2 with TRBJ1-4, with 8 nucleotides matching TRBD1. The CDR3 spans 14 residues. The V gene's germline CDR1 is SGHTA and CDR2 FQGNSA. The junction had 4 bases not matched to a gene; V was cut back by 5 bases and J by 5 bases. CDR3 sequence reads: CASSDRQGNEKLFF. DNA of the CDR3: TGTGCCAGCAGCGATCGACAGGGGAATGAAAAACTGTTTTTT.

This chain links TRBV7-2 with TRBJ1-2; D unclear. Trimming pared 5 bases from V and 3 bases from J, leaving 19 bases between. CDR1 and CDR2 (germline): SGHTA, FQGNSA. The CDR3 sequence is 16 residues long. In DNA form, the CDR3 reads TGTGCCAGCAGCCCAGATCGGCAGCGCCGGTACTATGGCTACACCTTC. Its protein product is CASSPDRQRRYYGYTF.

The chain is built from TRBV5-1 and TRBJ1-2; 7 positions agree with TRBD1. Germline loops: CDR1 SGHRS, CDR2 YFSETQ. The CDR3 spans 14 residues. V gave up 4 bases and J gave up 4 bases; unmatched junction bases: 7. For the CDR3, the DNA is TGCGCCAGCAGCATCCGGGACAGCGGCTATGGCTACACCTTC. Translating gives CASSIRDSGYGYTF. Filled out from reference TRBV5-1 and TRBJ1-2, the complete variable domain reads KAGVTQTPRYLIKTRGQQVTLSCSPISGHRSVSWYQQTPGQGLQFLFEYFSETQRNKGNFPGRFSGRQFSNSRSEMNVSTLELGDSALYLCASSIRDSGYGYTFGSGTRLTVV.

The gene calls are TRBV27 and TRBJ2-1; D remains unclear. Looked up from germline, CDR1 is MNHEY and CDR2 is SMNVEV (reference sequence). This CDR3 is built from 12 residues. Trimming pared 5 bases from V and 7 bases from J, leaving 9 bases between. CDR3 amino acids: CASSHSGNEQFF. Here the CDR3 DNA reads TGTGCCAGCAGTCACTCAGGTAATGAGCAGTTCTTC.

The sample holds a few counts of this clone. The chain uses TRBV6-5 and TRBJ2-7, with 12 bases lining up with TRBD2. V gave up 5 bases and J gave up 9 bases; unmatched junction bases: 11. The germline V gene encodes CDR1 MNHEY and CDR2 SVGAGI. CDR3 length: 15 residues. This CDR3 reads CASSGDGLAGLGQYF. In nucleotides, the CDR3 is TGTGCCAGCAGTGGTGACGGACTAGCGGGGCTCGGGCAGTACTTC.

The genes are TRBV6-5 and TRBJ2-1, with 11 bases lining up with TRBD2. The CDR3 sequence is 15 residues long. J lost 10 bases, V lost 2 bases, and 7 bases had no gene match. Germline CDR1 and CDR2: MNHEY and SVGAGI. The CDR3 sequence is CASSYGLAGGEEQFF. DNA for the CDR3: TGTGCCAGCAGTTACGGGCTAGCGGGGGGAGAGGAGCAGTTCTTC.

This clone appeared a few times. J is TRBJ1-6 and V is TRBV6-1; D not certain. This CDR3 is 16 amino acids long. Germline CDR1 is MNHNS and CDR2 is SASEGT. Trimming removed 3 bases from V and 0 bases from J, with 9 bases in between. The CDR3 DNA follows: TGTGCCAGCAGTGAGAGGGAGAACTCCTATAATTCACCCCTCCACTTT. As protein: CASSERENSYNSPLHF.

Details on this clone: At one end, the junction sequence differs from germline, possibly due to a read error. DNA for the CDR3: TGTGCCGGCAGCTTGGACCTAAAAGGCTACACCTTC. Translating gives CAGSLDLKGYTF. The rearrangement links TRBV5-4 to TRBJ1-2; D call uncertain. Looked up from germline, CDR1 is SGHNT and CDR2 is YYREEE (reference sequence). The CDR3 runs 12 residues.

This clone was recorded a few times. The chain couples TRBV13 to TRBJ2-7; no clear D. V was cut by 4 bases and J by 3 bases, with 13 bases left in between. The CDR3 contains 14 residues. The V gene's germline CDR1 is PRHDT and CDR2 FYEKMQ (reference sequence). CDR3 DNA: TGTGCCAGCAGCTCCCGTGAAGACAACTACGAGCAGTACTTC. The encoded protein is CASSSREDNYEQYF.

The rearrangement uses TRBV10-1 and TRBJ1-5, with D hard to call. The CDR3 totals 14 residues. V was clipped by 1 base and J by 4 bases, with 8 bases between them. Germline V gene data show CDR1 as WNHNN and CDR2 as SYGVQD (reference sequence). CDR3 nucleotide sequence: TGCGCCAGCAGTGAGTTGTGGCCTAATCAGCCCCAGCATTTT. This gives the protein CASSELWPNQPQHF.

The genes are TRBV18 and TRBJ1-1, with unresolved D. Between the trimmed V and J ends, which lost 2 bases and 8 bases, there was a span of 9 bases. The CDR3 spans 12 residues. Germline CDR1 reads KGHSH; CDR2 reads LQKENI. CDR3 nucleotide sequence: TGTGCCAGCTCACCAGGCGGGCGGGAAGCTTTCTTT. Protein product: CASSPGGREAFF.

V and J are TRBV6-1 and TRBJ1-5, with a weak D call TRBD1 (6 bases). V was trimmed by 1 base and J by 4 bases, leaving 11 bases between them. There are 15 residues in the CDR3. Germline CDR1 reads MNHNS; CDR2 reads SASEGT. CDR3 in amino acids: CASSEGTARNQPQHF. The CDR3 DNA follows: TGTGCCAGCAGTGAAGGGACAGCTAGGAATCAGCCCCAGCATTTT.

This chain joins TRBV2 and TRBJ2-7; a possible D gene is TRBD2 (5 bases). Between the trimmed V and J ends, which lost 8 bases and 5 bases, there was a span of 16 bases. The germline V gene encodes CDR1 SNHLY and CDR2 FYNNEI. The CDR3 length is 13 residues. Here the CDR3 reads CASRRGHVDEQYF. CDR3 in DNA: TGTGCCAGCCGCCGGGGTCATGTGGACGAGCAGTACTTC.

The V call is TRBV4-3, the J call TRBJ2-1; D is uncertain. Per germline, CDR1 LGHNA and CDR2 YSLEER. V dropped 1 base and J dropped 7 bases, with 5 bases sitting between them. This CDR3 is built from 12 residues. CDR3 sequence (DNA): TGCGCCAGCAGCCAAGGAGTAAATGAGCAGTTCTTC. Translated: CASSQGVNEQFF.

The CDR3 region is CANRRICKQFF. The DNA for the CDR3 is TGCGCCAATAGGAGAATATGCAAGCAGTTCTTC. The chain uses TRBV5-1 and TRBJ2-1; D not certain. Germline V gene sequence: CDR1 SGHRS, CDR2 YFSETQ. The V end was cut by 9 bases, the J end by 11 bases, with 15 bases between. The CDR3 sequence is 11 residues long. Full variable domain (rest looked up from reference TRBV5-1 and TRBJ2-1): KAGVTQTPRYLIKTRGQQVTLSCSPISGHRSVSWYQQTPGQGLQFLFEYFSETQRNKGNFPGRFSGRQFSNSRSEMNVSTLELGDSALYLCANRRICKQFFGPGTRLTVL.

The chain joins TRBV19 to TRBJ1-2, with D unclear. CDR1 is LNHDA, CDR2 SQIVND, per germline (reference sequence). The CDR3 is 13 residues long. V lost 8 bases to trimming and J lost 4 bases, with 14 bases between them. The CDR3 loop is CASQRAGFYGYTF. CDR3 coding DNA: TGTGCCAGTCAAAGGGCGGGGTTCTATGGCTACACCTTC.

V usage is TRBV6-5 and J usage is TRBJ2-1, with D possibly being TRBD1 (6 bases). Germline V lookup: CDR1 MNHEY, CDR2 SVGAGI. CDR3 size: 15 residues. Trimming shortened V by 5 bases and J by 5 bases, and 16 bases separated the two germline ends. The DNA of the CDR3 is TGTGCCAGCAGTCGGACCGGGACACCACACAATGAGCAGTTCTTC. Translation: CASSRTGTPHNEQFF.

A single count supports this clone. The J gene is TRBJ2-5, the V gene TRBV5-1; 7 bases are a match to TRBD1. V shed 4 bases, J shed 5 bases, and the junction held 8 bases outside the gene matches. The CDR3 length is 14 residues. Germline-derived CDR1 and CDR2 are SGHRS and YFSETQ. The CDR3 DNA reads as TGCGCCAGCAGCCTGGACAGGTCTGGGGAGACCCAGTACTTC. The encoded protein is CASSLDRSGETQYF. Filled out from reference TRBV5-1 and TRBJ2-5, the complete variable domain reads KAGVTQTPRYLIKTRGQQVTLSCSPISGHRSVSWYQQTPGQGLQFLFEYFSETQRNKGNFPGRFSGRQFSNSRSEMNVSTLELGDSALYLCASSLDRSGETQYFGPGTRLLVL.

This clone showed up just a few times. The V call is TRBV30, the J call TRBJ2-2; no reliable D call. Trimming pared 4 bases from V and 7 bases from J, leaving 7 bases between. This CDR3 has 11 amino acids. Germline lookup yields CDR1 GTSNPN and CDR2 SVGIG (reference sequence). CDR3 loop: CAWNFGGELFF. The CDR3 DNA reads as TGTGCCTGGAACTTCGGCGGGGAGCTGTTTTTT.